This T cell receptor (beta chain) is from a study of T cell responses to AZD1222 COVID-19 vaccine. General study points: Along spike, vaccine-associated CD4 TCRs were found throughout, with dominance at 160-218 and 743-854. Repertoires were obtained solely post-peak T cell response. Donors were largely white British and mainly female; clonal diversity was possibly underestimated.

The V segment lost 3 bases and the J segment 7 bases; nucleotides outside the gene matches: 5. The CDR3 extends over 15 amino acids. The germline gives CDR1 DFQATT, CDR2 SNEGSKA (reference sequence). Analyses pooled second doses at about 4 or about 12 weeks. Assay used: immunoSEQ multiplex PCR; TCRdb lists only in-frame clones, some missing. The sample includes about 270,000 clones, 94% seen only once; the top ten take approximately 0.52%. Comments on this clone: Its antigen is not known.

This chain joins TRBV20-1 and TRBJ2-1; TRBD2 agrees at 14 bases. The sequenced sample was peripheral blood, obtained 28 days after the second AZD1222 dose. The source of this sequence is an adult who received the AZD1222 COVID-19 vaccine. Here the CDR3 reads CSASRRLAGGNEQFF. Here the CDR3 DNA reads TGCAGTGCTAGTCGCCGACTAGCGGGGGGGAATGAGCAGTTCTTC.